Listed below are T cell receptor beta chains from one sample, sequenced in a study of blood T cell repertoires in COVID-19. Some clones are missing from TCRdb's copy, which holds only in-frame ones; the method was immunoSEQ multiplex PCR. This sample has around 200,000 clones, with 83% found just once. The sequenced sample consisted of peripheral blood. The receptor set was obtained from a woman aged 25 to 39 with COVID-19, enrolled during active disease. Each CDR3 is given with its conserved first and last residue. A D gene is named only where the DNA matches it firmly. A row's size may be missing; if present it is once, few, many or a size class.

TRBJ2-2 | TRBV3-1/TRBV3-2 | NA | NA | TGTGCCAGCAGCCAAGACGTGGGGCCTAGAGTAAAAACCGGGGAGCTGTTTTTT | CASSQDVGPRVKTGELFF
TRBJ1-6 | TRBV7-9 | NA | NA | TGTGCCAGCAGCTCCCAAGGAGGTAATTCACCCCTCCACTTT | CASSSQGGNSPLHF
TRBJ2-3 | TRBV14 | NA | NA | TGTGCCAGCAGCCAAGGGCGCGGAGATACGCAGTATTTT | CASSQGRGDTQYF
TRBJ2-2 | TRBV7-9 | NA | NA | TGTGCCACCTTTTTTCCAGGGTCCGGGGAGCTGTTTTTT | CATFFPGSGELFF
TRBJ1-1 | TRBV13 | NA | TRBD1 | TGTGCCAGCAGCTTAAAGGGGGCTGACACTGAAGCTTTCTTT | CASSLKGADTEAFF
TRBJ2-7 | TRBV27 | NA | TRBD1 | TGTGCCAGCAGCTTCGGGACAGGGCCCTACGAGCAGTACTTC | CASSFGTGPYEQYF
TRBJ1-1 | TRBV14 | NA | NA | TGTGCCAGCAGCCCAAGCCTAAACACTGAAGCTTTCTTT | CASSPSLNTEAFF
TRBJ2-7 | TRBV7-2 | NA | TRBD1 | TGTGCCAGCAGCTACCCCGGGACAGGGACCTACGAGCAGTACTTC | CASSYPGTGTYEQYF
TRBJ2-1 | TRBV6-5 | NA | TRBD1 | TGTGCCAGCATTATACCAGGGGGCAATGAGCAGTTCTTC | CASIIPGGNEQFF
TRBJ2-7 | TRBV9 | NA | NA | TGTGCCAGTGGAGGGGTTGACGAGCAGTACTTC | CASGGVDEQYF
TRBJ1-5 | TRBV7-9 | few | NA | TGTGCCAGCAGCTTAAATTATAGCAATCAGCCCCAGCATTTT | CASSLNYSNQPQHF
TRBJ2-7 | TRBV18 | NA | NA | TGTGCCAGCTCACCACGAAGGGGTTACGAGCAGTACTTC | CASSPRRGYEQYF
TRBJ2-1 | TRBV6-5 | NA | NA | TGTGCCAGCAGCAGGGACACTTACAATGAGCAGTTCTTC | CASSRDTYNEQFF
TRBJ2-5 | TRBV4-3 | NA | NA | TGCGCCAGCAGCCAAGAGTATCCGGCCGGGGAGACCCAGTACTTC | CASSQEYPAGETQYF
TRBJ1-4 | TRBV5-1 | NA | NA | TGCGCCAGCAGCTTTGGTGGAACAGGGTCGGAAAAACTGTTTTTT | CASSFGGTGSEKLFF
TRBJ2-7 | TRBV7-2 | NA | NA | TGTGCCAGCAGCTTATTACCGAGCTCCTACGAGCAGTACTTC | CASSLLPSSYEQYF
TRBJ1-2 | TRBV5-4 | NA | NA | TGTGCCAGCAGTTGGGGCGGGGGCTATGGCTACACCTTC | CASSWGGGYGYTF
TRBJ2-3 | TRBV9 | NA | TRBD2 | TGTGCCAGCAGCGTAGATGGCGGGGGGCCAGATACGCAGTATTTT | CASSVDGGGPDTQYF
TRBJ2-1 | TRBV19 | NA | NA | TGTGCCAGTAGGACAGCTGGTGAGCAGTTCTTC | CASRTAGEQFF
TRBJ1-2 | TRBV19 | few | NA | TGTGCCAGTAGTATGGCCTTCTATGGCTACACCTTC | CASSMAFYGYTF
TRBJ1-2 | TRBV30 | NA | TRBD1 | TGTGCCTGGAGTTACAGGGGGGATGGCTACACCTTC | CAWSYRGDGYTF
TRBJ2-7 | TRBV5-1 | few | NA | TGCGCCAGCAGCTTGGTCCGGACAGACTACGAGCAGTACTTC | CASSLVRTDYEQYF
TRBJ2-7 | TRBV3-1/TRBV3-2 | NA | NA | TGTGCCAGCAGCCAAGATCGTCTAGCCCCGGGCGAGCAGTACTTC | CASSQDRLAPGEQYF
TRBJ2-7 | TRBV6-6 | NA | TRBD1 | TGTGCCAGCAGCCCTGGTCCTAACAGGGGGCTCCCCGAGCAGTACTTC | CASSPGPNRGLPEQYF
TRBJ1-6 | TRBV4-2 | NA | NA | TGTGCCAGCAGCAACACAGGGAGCTCCTATAATTCACCCCTCCACTTT | CASSNTGSSYNSPLHF
TRBJ2-7 | TRBV7-9 | NA | NA | TGTGCCAGCAGCTTAGCGAGCGGGGAGCAGTACTTC | CASSLASGEQYF
TRBJ1-2 | TRBV29-1 | NA | TRBD1 | TGCAGCGTTGAACGGGACAGGTACTATGGCTACACCTTC | CSVERDRYYGYTF
TRBJ1-2 | TRBV11-2 | NA | NA | TGTGCCAGCAGCTTAGGGGTAGGGGGCTATGGCTACACCTTC | CASSLGVGGYGYTF